The clone carrying this TCR beta chain was counted a few times. This entry comes from a study of Japanese encephalitis immunity and Zika vaccine responses. TCRdb processed the 5' RACE reads anew with MiXCR; each CDR3 protein has one entry. The sample holds about 420 distinct CDR3 sequences, roughly 9.7% seen once. Germline V gene data show CDR1 as MNHNY and CDR2 as SVGAGI (reference sequence). Trimming cost V 5 bases and J 4 bases, with 14 bases left between them. CDR3 length equals 14 residues. For over 5 days, PBMCs labeled with CFSE were cultured with peptide pools at roughly 0.94 ug/mL each. The origin of this receptor is an adult woman who received an inactivated Zika virus vaccine. The V and J genes are TRBV6-6 and TRBJ1-1, with D possibly matching TRBD1 (6 bases). This material consisted of antigen-activated CD8+ T cells from blood, cultured, taken during a Zika inactivated vaccine study. CDR3 in DNA: TGTGCCAGCAGTAAGGGACGGGACACCACTGAAGCTTTCTTT. It yields the protein CASSKGRDTTEAFF.